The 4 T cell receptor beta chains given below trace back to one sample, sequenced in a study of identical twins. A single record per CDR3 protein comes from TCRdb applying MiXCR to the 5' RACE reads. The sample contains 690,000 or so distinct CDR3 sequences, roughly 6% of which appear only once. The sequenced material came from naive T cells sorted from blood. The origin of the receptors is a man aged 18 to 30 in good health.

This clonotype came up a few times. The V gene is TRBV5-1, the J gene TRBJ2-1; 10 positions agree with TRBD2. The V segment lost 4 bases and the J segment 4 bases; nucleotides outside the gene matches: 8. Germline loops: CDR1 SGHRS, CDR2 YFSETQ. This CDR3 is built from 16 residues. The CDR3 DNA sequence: TGCGCCAGCAGCCCCGCACTAGCGGGGATATACAATGAGCAGTTCTTC. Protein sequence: CASSPALAGIYNEQFF.

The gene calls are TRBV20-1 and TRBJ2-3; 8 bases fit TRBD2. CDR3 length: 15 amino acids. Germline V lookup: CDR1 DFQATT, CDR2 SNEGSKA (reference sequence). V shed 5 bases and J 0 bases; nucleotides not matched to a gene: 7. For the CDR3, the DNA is TGCAGTGCTCTTAGCGGGACTTCTAGCACAGATACGCAGTATTTT. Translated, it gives CSALSGTSSTDTQYF.

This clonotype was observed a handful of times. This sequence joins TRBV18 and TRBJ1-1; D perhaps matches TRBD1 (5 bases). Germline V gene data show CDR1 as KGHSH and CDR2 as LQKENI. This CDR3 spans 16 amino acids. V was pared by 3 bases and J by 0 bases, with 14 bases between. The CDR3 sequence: CASSPRAGQMNTEAFF. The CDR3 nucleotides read TGTGCCAGCTCACCCCGGGCAGGGCAAATGAACACTGAAGCTTTCTTT.

Here the CDR3 reads CATYGGKPYEQYF. The CDR3 DNA sequence: TGTGCCACCTACGGCGGGAAACCCTACGAGCAGTACTTC. The chain uses TRBV6-6 and TRBJ2-7, with D maybe TRBD2 (6 bases). Deletions cut 10 bases from V and 2 bases from J, with 15 bases between. CDR1 and CDR2 (germline): MNHNY, SVGAGI (reference sequence). The CDR3 has 13 amino acids.